This T cell receptor (beta chain) is from a study of CD8+CD57+ T cells in acquired aplastic anemia. Study information: Sorted CD4+ and CD8+ cells gave an average of around 3.3 ug of DNA.

Patients included in sequencing had previously demonstrated CD8+CD57+ cell expansion by flow cytometry. A word on this clonotype: Antigen unknown.

In germline, CDR1 is LGHNT, CDR2 FRNRAP. V was pared by 5 bases and J by 0 bases, with 4 bases of the junction left unmatched. The CDR3 has 15 residues. Genomic DNA provided the template from which TCR beta VDJ and CDR3 profiles were obtained. TCRdb called the reads again in MiXCR, with one record for every CDR3 protein. Among 160,000 or so distinct CDR3 sequences listed, over 70% were seen once. Study results and limitations: Patients and controls had in common approximately 30 CD8+ CDR3 sequences.

Source material: sorted CD4+, CD8+, or CD8+CD57+ T cells (not recorded which) from PBMCs. The sequence came from a human donor with aplastic anemia. The V call is TRBV12-5, the J call TRBJ1-2, with 9 bases that match TRBD1. DNA for the CDR3: TGTGCTAGTGGTCAAAGACAGGGGGCTAACTATGGCTACACCTTC. It encodes CASGQRQGANYGYTF.